The clone carrying this TCR beta chain was detected a few times. The target antigen is unknown. The time point was: patch test 1, 2 weeks after DPC sensitization. Noted treatment: therapeutic diphenylcyclopropenone sensitization with weekly scalp DPC. TCRdb passed the RACE reads through MiXCR, listing each CDR3 protein once. The table has approximately 340,000 distinct CDR3 sequences, around 7% seen once. Germline V gives CDR1 LGHNT, CDR2 FRNRAP. The CDR3 sequence is 15 residues long. V lost 5 bases, J lost 4 bases, and 15 bases lay in between. These data belong to a study of human T cells and chemical hapten exposure. About the research overall: TCR yields differed between samples (mainly from small differences in pooled library volume).

Study results and caveats: Sensitizing to DPC left TCRs with a frequency above 1 in 1000 unaltered. In comparison with controls, expanded TCRs gave rise to a significantly larger number of large CDR3 similarity clusters.

This clonotype was sampled from a woman under 30 with alopecia areata. Some clones in this sample may be carry-over from other donors' samples. The sample was whole blood, taken in connection with sensitization to the hapten diphenylcyclopropenone (DPC). The chain has TRBV12-5 and TRBJ1-5; possibly TRBD1 for D (5 bases). CDR3 region: CASGPGGGRNQPQHF. The CDR3 region has the DNA TGTGCTAGTGGTCCCGGCGGGGGAAGGAATCAGCCCCAGCATTTT.